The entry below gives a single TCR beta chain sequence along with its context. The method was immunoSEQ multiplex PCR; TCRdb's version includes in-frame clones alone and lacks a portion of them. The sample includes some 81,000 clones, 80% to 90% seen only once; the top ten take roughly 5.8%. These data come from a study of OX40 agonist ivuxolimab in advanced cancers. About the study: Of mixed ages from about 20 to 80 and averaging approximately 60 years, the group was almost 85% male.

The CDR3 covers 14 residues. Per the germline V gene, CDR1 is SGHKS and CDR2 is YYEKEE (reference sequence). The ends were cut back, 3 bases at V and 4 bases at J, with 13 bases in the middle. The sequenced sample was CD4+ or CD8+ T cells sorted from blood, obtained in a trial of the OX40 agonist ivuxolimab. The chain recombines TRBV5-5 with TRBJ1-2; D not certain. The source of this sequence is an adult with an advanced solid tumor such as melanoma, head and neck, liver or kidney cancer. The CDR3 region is CASSYREGGYGYTF. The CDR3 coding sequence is TGTGCCAGCAGCTACCGGGAGGGCGGCTATGGCTACACCTTC.